This T cell receptor beta chain emerged from a study of regulatory T cells in long-lasting Graves disease (dated by TCRdb to 2020 to 2023). Regarding the research as a whole: Newly diagnosed Graves' disease patients had taken antithyroid drugs for less than 3 months. The study took place in China and was registered as a clinical trial. Patients with persistent Graves' disease were compared with patients with newly diagnosed Graves' disease using TCR sequencing and RNA sequencing of peripheral blood. A total of about 35 samples underwent TCR sequencing, from about 13 patients with persistent Graves' disease and roughly 20 patients with newly diagnosed Graves' disease. The full study reports these points: TRBV28, TRBJ1-2 and TRBJ2-5 were preferentially used in persistent disease, while TRBV20-1 and TRBJ2-1 were favored in newly diagnosed disease. Persistent Graves' disease patients showed lower TCR Shannon entropy and fewer highly expanded clones than newly diagnosed patients, suggesting clonal expansion. The small sample size was acknowledged by the authors as a limitation that may reduce accuracy. Patients with persistent disease shared more public clonotypes (around 3,000) than newly diagnosed patients did (approximately 970). Only the TCR beta chain was sequenced and analyzed. Only peripheral blood was studied, because thyroid tissue, the primary lesion, was inaccessible.

The time point label for this specimen denotes: newly diagnosed GD, antithyroid drugs for less than 3 months. RNA was extracted from PBMCs in TRIzol for both TCR sequencing and RNA sequencing. The diagnosis of Graves' disease followed American Thyroid Association guidelines. Patients were recruited from an endocrinology department in Xi'an, China. Each patient gave about 10 milliliters of peripheral blood, collected in an EDTA anticoagulant tube. Ficoll Paque Plus density gradient separation was used to isolate PBMCs, and no further T cell sorting was performed. An Agilent 2100 Bioanalyzer and agarose gel were used to check RNA quality, while a NanoDrop 2000 measured RNA concentration. For CDR1 and CDR2, the germline V gene lists KGHSH and LQKENI. V sheds 0 bases and J sheds 4 bases, leaving 12 bases between their ends. Inclusive of the bounding cysteine and phenylalanine, the CDR3 is 15 residues long. Only the CDR3 part of the read is kept: 45 bases, read in frame from the first base.

Turning to this clonotype: This clone's antigen is unknown. One base away lies a much larger clone, so this may be a sequencing read error.

Libraries were made using multiplex PCR. Sequencing used an Illumina HiSeq 4000. iRepertoire HTBI primers and Arm-PCR amplification of CDR3 regions were used to construct TCR beta libraries. Before sequencing, the PCR products underwent gel purification. Per the authors' processing: A total of roughly 65 TRBV and some 15 TRBJ segments were identified across samples and were used for gene usage analysis of CDR3 amino acid clonotypes. COPE and FqMerger were used to merge the filtered high-quality paired reads into contigs. BLAST was used to align contigs to IMGT TRBV, TRBD and TRBJ reference genes, and CDR3 was defined according to IMGT. Highly expanded clones were defined as clonotypes with a frequency above 0.1%. Shannon entropy served as the measure of repertoire diversity, while the Gini coefficient captured V-J evenness. A clonotype was considered public if more than one individual shared it. TCRdb reanalyzed the raw reads on its own, using fastp at Q25 for trimming and MiXCR for clone calling, and kept in-frame beta chains. Entries are consolidated by CDR3 protein sequence, retaining the most common genes and DNA. These V and J calls are TCRdb output, not the study's own analysis. The sample table lists roughly 560,000 distinct CDR3 sequences, approximately 12% of them with a count of one. The ten largest clonotypes hold about 8.9% of the sample.

These records were also assigned to another study, of T cells in Graves' hyperthyroidism and ophthalmopathy. The second study's paper adds: Stable Graves' hyperthyroidism was defined as the absence of progression to ophthalmopathy over 18 months of follow-up. Hyperthyroidism patients were aged 18 to 65 years and newly diagnosed, with disease duration of less than 2 months. The study excluded patients with uncontrolled infections, other autoimmune diseases, pregnancy or lactation. Clinical symptoms, serum thyroxine and TRAb, thyroid ultrasound, and orbital computed tomography formed the basis for the diagnoses. A first-round RT-PCR of the TCR CDR3 used the HTBI primer set with the Qiagen OneStep RT-PCR kit. Most expanded thyroid clonotypes (frequency above 0.001) were also found in blood, which suggests that blood repertoires may mirror thyroid immune responses. A 13 V-J signature model separated ophthalmopathy from stable hyperthyroidism, with nearly 90% sensitivity and 81.08% specificity in cross-validation and 80%/75% in testing. During validation, the model predicted progression to ophthalmopathy a median of approximately 6.5 months ahead of onset, with more than 55% sensitivity and roughly 72% specificity. A discovery cohort of around 100 patients, approximately 44 with Graves' ophthalmopathy and 57 with stable Graves' hyperthyroidism, was used to find distinguishing TCR V-J signatures. Prospective prediction of ophthalmopathy was tested in an independent validation cohort consisting of under 20 hyperthyroidism patients and 15 or so patients who later progressed to ophthalmopathy. The approximately 90 discovery patients were randomly split 7:3 into training and test sets. In addition, the study compared T-cell repertoires in thyroid tissue and in blood from roughly 6 Graves' hyperthyroidism patients. After sampling, hyperthyroidism patients received methimazole starting at 30 mg daily, and ophthalmopathy patients received high-dose intravenous methylprednisolone. Libraries were constructed in a second round of multiplex PCR, after which size selection and purification were performed. Libraries were sequenced paired-end with 100 bp reads on an Illumina HiSeq2000. SOAPnuke was used to process the raw data, throwing out any read that contained adapters or uncalled bases, had a mean Phred below 15, or lacked an exact constant-primer or identifier match. High-quality paired reads were merged using COPE v1.2.5, and each unique nucleotide sequence was defined as a clonotype. MiTCR v1.1 was used to align the clonotypes against IMGT TRBV, TRBD and TRBJ reference segments. The analysis included only V-J combinations with a frequency above 0.0001, which together covered 99% to 99.2% of the repertoires. The TCS score was defined as F50 (clonal expansion) divided by E x V (chaos), with BLOSUM62-based TCRdist calculated between CDR3 peptides within each V-J. Welch's t-statistics and random forest reduced 500 to 550 V-J features to roughly 13, which were used in a naive Bayes classifier (R e1071). No statistical method was used to set the sample size in advance, and investigators knew the group allocation. TCR Vbeta CDR3 sequencing of some 140 peripheral blood samples (around 45 ophthalmopathy, 75 hyperthyroidism and some 17 progressor patients) is reported in the paper.

The source of this sequence is a woman aged 30 to 39 with Graves disease. Donor details come from another sample of the same person, matched by shared clones. The sample here was peripheral blood mononuclear cells (PBMCs), taken at new diagnosis, from a patient treated with antithyroid drugs. The chain couples TRBV18 to TRBJ2-5, with TRBD2 tentatively as D gene (6 bases match). The CDR3 here reads CASSPPRGLRETQYF. The DNA sequence is given as TGTGCCAGCTCACCACCACGAGGACTACGAGAGACCCAGTACTTC.